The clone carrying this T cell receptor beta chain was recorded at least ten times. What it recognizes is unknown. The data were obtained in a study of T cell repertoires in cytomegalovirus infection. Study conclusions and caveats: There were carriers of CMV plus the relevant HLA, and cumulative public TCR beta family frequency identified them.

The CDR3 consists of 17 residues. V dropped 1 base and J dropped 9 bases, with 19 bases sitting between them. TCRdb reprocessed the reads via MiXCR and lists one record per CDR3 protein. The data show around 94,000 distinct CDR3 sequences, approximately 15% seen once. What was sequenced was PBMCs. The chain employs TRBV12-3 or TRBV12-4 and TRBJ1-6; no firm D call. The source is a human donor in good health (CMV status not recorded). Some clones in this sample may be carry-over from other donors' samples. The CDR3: CASSLGPVASGVSPLHF. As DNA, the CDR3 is TGTGCCAGCAGTTTAGGGCCCGTGGCCTCCGGGGTTTCACCCCTCCACTTT.